This T cell receptor (beta chain) was sequenced for a study of cytomegalovirus exposure and HLA in healthy donors. Study conclusions and caveats: Some V segments could not be told apart, so they were left out, TRBV6-2 and TRBV6-3 among them. In a later analysis, TCR beta V- and J-gene trimming was associated with a missense DCLRE1C variant. There were 160 or so TCR beta chains listed as cytomegalovirus-associated.

The CDR3 totals 14 residues. CDR1 is LGHNA, CDR2 YSLEER, per germline. V lost 1 base and J lost 3, with 9 bases in between. The donors, nominally healthy at sampling, likely had unrecorded immune exposures. PCR employed 60 Vbeta and 13 Jbeta primers. The protocol was immunoSEQ multiplex PCR, while the TCRdb copy is restricted to in-frame clones and leaves out a portion. The sample includes some 120,000 clones, 65% to 85% seen only once; the top ten take about 2.7%. About this clone itself: No antigen is known for it.

This chain uses TRBV4-3 with TRBJ1-2; D is unclear. The source is a woman aged 40 to 50 in good health and CMV-seropositive. Source material: PBMCs. The CDR3 sequence is CASSQGVSDYGYTF. DNA for the CDR3: TGCGCCAGCAGCCAAGGGGTCAGCGACTATGGCTACACCTTC.